Listed below are T cell receptor beta chains from one sample, sequenced in a study of T cells in Graves' hyperthyroidism and ophthalmopathy. Each CDR3 protein is one row after TCRdb ran MiXCR on the multiplex PCR reads. The sample has a few hundred thousand distinct CDR3 sequences; 16% are singletons. The sequencing input was blood. Receptors were obtained from a woman in her forties with Graves' ophthalmopathy. The conserved cysteine and the conserved F or W are not part of the CDR3 here. For some rows the clone size is stated as once, few or many, or as a class when expanded; others skip it.

size	J	V	CDR3
many	TRBJ2-5	TRBV5-1	ASSLATSGNKETQY
NA	TRBJ1-5	TRBV2	ASSEADINQPQH
few	TRBJ2-5	TRBV2	ASSNRDWQETQY
many	TRBJ2-2	TRBV30	AWSRDVTGELF
few	TRBJ2-5	TRBV10-2	ATGLAVQETQY
NA	TRBJ1-5	TRBV13	ASSLDPQEIVDQPQH
many	TRBJ2-5	TRBV20-1	SASNSNRQETQY
many	TRBJ2-3	TRBV7-3	ASSPTSGSWVGTDTQY
NA	TRBJ1-2	TRBV20-1	SATTGGNYGYT
few	TRBJ1-4	TRBV30	AWSHGQGDNEKLF
many	TRBJ2-7	TRBV27	ASSIGAGAAYEQY
NA	TRBJ1-5	TRBV6-1	ASSEFTGSLSNQPQH
NA	TRBJ1-4	TRBV7-2	ASKRDNEKLF
many	TRBJ2-1	TRBV29-1	SVVKASGVNNEQF
many	TRBJ2-3	TRBV20-1	SARNRERSTDTQY
few	TRBJ2-3	TRBV10-2	ASLIAGGGDTQY
NA	TRBJ2-7	TRBV5-1	ASSLGDRGVYEQY
few	TRBJ2-5	TRBV20-1	SAREQGRGETQY
many	TRBJ2-1	TRBV11-2	ASAPLGQGTYNEQF
NA	TRBJ2-2	TRBV27	ASSSQGRDGELF
NA	TRBJ1-2	TRBV11-2	ASSPIGGAPYGYT
many	TRBJ1-1	TRBV7-3	ASSSTRNTEAF
many	TRBJ2-3	TRBV11-3	ASSPGTGKESTDTQY
many	TRBJ1-4	TRBV2	ASSEGWGGTNEKLF
many	TRBJ1-1	TRBV5-1	ASSLDQGKFLEAF
NA	TRBJ1-2	TRBV19	AQGNGYT
NA	TRBJ2-6	TRBV30	AWSQGTSGANVLT
many	TRBJ2-1	TRBV28	ASSPPGLAGVDEQF
few	TRBJ2-2	TRBV14	ASRLTGGFTGELF
many	TRBJ2-5	TRBV5-1	ASSFRTGETQY
NA	TRBJ2-2	TRBV25-1	ASSPGAGGSDPGELF
NA	TRBJ2-5	TRBV5-1	ASGSGTSQETQY
many	TRBJ2-3	TRBV6-1	ASSFLKTGGAGDTQY
NA	TRBJ2-7	TRBV20-1	SARGLAGISYEQY
NA	TRBJ2-3	TRBV27	ASSLTSGSIDTQY
many	TRBJ2-1	TRBV10-3	AVGTSGHNEQF
once	TRBJ2-2	TRBV5-4	ASSRVGVGELF
many	TRBJ2-2	TRBV2	ASSDAGGTGAGELF
NA	TRBJ2-2	TRBV18	ASSPLSLGIWSYTGELF
NA	TRBJ1-2	TRBV19	ASTGGALAGYT
many	TRBJ1-3	TRBV6-6	ASSYLLAVREGNTIY
many	TRBJ1-1	TRBV5-1	ASSLASGMTTEAF
many	TRBJ2-7	TRBV27	ASSLSGTSGRVGKQY
NA	TRBJ1-4	TRBV6-1	AISESGQGGEKLF
few	TRBJ2-4	TRBV7-8	ASSPRLLAGMAKNIQY